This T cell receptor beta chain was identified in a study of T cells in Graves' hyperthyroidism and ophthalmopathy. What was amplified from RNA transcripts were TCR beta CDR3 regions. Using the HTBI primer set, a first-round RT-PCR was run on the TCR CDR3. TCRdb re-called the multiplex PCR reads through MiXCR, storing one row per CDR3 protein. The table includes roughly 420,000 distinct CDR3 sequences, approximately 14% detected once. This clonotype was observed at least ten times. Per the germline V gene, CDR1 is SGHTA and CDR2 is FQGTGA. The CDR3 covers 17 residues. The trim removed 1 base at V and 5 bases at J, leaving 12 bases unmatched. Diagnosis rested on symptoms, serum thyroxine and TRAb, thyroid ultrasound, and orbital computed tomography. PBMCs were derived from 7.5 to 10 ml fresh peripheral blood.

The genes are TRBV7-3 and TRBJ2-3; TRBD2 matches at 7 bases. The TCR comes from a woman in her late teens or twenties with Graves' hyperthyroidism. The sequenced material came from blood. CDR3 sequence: CASSLRGGLAALDTQYF. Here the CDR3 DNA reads TGTGCCAGCAGCTTAAGGGGAGGGCTAGCGGCATTAGATACGCAGTATTTT.